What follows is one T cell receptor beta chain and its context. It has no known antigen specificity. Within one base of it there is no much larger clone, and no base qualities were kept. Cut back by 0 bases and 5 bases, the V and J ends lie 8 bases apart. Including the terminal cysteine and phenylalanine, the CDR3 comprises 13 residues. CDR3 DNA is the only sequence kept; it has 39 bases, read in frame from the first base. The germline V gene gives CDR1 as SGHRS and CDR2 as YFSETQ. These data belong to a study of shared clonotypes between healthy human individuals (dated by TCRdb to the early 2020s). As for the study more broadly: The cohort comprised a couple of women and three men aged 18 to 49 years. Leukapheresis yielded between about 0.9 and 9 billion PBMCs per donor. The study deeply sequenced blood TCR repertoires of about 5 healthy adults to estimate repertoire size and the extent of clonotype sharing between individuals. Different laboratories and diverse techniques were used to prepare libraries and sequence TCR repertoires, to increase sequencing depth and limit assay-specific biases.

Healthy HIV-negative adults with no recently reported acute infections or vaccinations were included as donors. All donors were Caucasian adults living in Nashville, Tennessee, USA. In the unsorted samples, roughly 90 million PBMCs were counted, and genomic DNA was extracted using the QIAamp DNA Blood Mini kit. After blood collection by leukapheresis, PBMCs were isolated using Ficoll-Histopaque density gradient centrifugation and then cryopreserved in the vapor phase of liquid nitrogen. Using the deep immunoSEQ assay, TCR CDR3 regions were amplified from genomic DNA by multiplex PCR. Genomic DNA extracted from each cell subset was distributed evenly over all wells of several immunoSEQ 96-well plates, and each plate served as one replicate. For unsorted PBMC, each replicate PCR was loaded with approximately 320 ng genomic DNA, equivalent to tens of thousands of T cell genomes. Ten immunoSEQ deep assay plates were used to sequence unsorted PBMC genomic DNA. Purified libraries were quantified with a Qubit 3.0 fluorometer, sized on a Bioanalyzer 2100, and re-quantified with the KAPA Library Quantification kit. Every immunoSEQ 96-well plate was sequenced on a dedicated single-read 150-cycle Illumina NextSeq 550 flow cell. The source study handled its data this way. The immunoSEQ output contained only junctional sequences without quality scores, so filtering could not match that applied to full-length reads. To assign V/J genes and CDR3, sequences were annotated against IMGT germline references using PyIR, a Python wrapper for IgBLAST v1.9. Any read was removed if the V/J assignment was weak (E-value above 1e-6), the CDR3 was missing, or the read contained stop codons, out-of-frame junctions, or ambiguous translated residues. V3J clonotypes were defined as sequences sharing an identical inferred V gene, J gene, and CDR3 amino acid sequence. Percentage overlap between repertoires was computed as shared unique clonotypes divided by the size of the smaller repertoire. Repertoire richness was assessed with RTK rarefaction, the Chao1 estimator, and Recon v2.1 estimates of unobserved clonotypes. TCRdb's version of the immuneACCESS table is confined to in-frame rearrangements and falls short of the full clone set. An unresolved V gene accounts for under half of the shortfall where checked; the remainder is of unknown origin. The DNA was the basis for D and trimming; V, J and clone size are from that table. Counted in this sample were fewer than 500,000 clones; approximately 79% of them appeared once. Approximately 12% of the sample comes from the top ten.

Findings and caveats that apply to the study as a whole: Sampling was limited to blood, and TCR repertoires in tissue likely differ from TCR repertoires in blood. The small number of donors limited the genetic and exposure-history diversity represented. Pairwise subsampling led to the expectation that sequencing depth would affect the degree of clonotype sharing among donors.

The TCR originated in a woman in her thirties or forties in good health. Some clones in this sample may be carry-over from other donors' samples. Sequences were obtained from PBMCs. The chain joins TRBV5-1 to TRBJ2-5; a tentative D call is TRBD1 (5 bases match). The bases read TGCGCCAGCAGCTTGGGGCCAGGGGAGACCCAGTACTTC. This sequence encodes CASSLGPGETQYF.